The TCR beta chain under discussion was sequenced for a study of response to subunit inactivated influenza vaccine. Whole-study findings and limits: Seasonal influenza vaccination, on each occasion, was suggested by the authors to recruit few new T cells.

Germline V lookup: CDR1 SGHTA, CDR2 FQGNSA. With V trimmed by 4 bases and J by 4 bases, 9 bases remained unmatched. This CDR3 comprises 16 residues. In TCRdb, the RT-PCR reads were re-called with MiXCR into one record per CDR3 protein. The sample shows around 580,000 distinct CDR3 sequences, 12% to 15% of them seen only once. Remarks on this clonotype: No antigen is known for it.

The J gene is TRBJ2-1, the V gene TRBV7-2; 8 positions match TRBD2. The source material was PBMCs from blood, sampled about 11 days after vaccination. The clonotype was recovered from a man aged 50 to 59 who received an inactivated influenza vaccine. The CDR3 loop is CASSSGSGGDYNEQFF. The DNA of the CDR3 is TGTGCCAGCAGCTCCGGCTCCGGGGGGGATTACAATGAGCAGTTCTTC.